The 11 T cell receptor beta chains below come from one sample, sequenced in a study of blood T cell repertoires in COVID-19. Assay: immunoSEQ multiplex PCR; the TCRdb copy retains only in-frame clones and omits some. Of fewer than 110,000 clones in the sample, approximately 91% were seen once. The specimen sequenced was peripheral blood. The receptors originated from a man aged 50-60 years with acute or convalescent COVID-19.

The genes are TRBV7-8 and TRBJ1-3, with D possibly TRBD1 on 6 matching bases. The V and J ends lost 5 bases and 2 bases respectively, with 19 bases between them. The CDR3 has 17 amino acids. CDR1 SGHVS and CDR2 FQNEAQ come from the germline V gene. CDR3 region: CASSKSTGSGAGNTIYF. The CDR3 coding sequence is TGTGCCAGCAGCAAGTCTACAGGGTCGGGCGCTGGAAACACCATATATTTT.

The chain joins TRBV11-2 to TRBJ1-5; D possibly corresponds to TRBD1 (6 bases). Germline CDR1 reads SGHAT; CDR2 reads FQNNGV. V was shortened by 3 bases and J by 5 bases, with 8 bases between the two germline ends. The CDR3 is 13 residues long. The CDR3 DNA follows: TGTGCCAGCAGCTTGGACAGTGATCAGCCCCAGCATTTT. Protein product: CASSLDSDQPQHF. The full variable domain, its missing parts supplied by reference TRBV11-2 and TRBJ1-5, is EAGVAQSPRYKIIEKRQSVAFWCNPISGHATLYWYQQILGQGPKLLIQFQNNGVVDDSQLPKDRFSAERLKGVDSTLKIQPAKLEDSAVYLCASSLDSDQPQHFGDGTRLSIL.

The V gene is TRBV9, the J gene TRBJ2-7; maybe TRBD1 (5 bases). Trimming left V 0 bases short and J 0 bases short, with 7 bases between. The CDR3 runs to 14 residues. CDR1 SGDLS and CDR2 YYNGEE come from the germline V gene. The CDR3 loop reads CASSVDQGSYEQYF. As DNA, the CDR3 is TGTGCCAGCAGCGTAGATCAGGGCTCCTACGAGCAGTACTTC.

The chain recombines TRBV19 with TRBJ2-5, with a weak D call TRBD2 (6 bases). The CDR3 spans 13 residues. Trimming left V 6 bases short and J 5 bases short, with 13 bases between. Germline V gene sequence: CDR1 LNHDA, CDR2 SQIVND (reference sequence). Here the CDR3 DNA reads TGTGCCAGTAGGCCTGGGGGAGGTGAGACCCAGTACTTC. Protein: CASRPGGGETQYF.

The rearrangement links TRBV19 to TRBJ1-4; no clear D gene. The germline V gene encodes CDR1 LNHDA and CDR2 SQIVND (reference sequence). Trimming pared 6 bases from V and 0 bases from J, leaving 8 bases between. This CDR3 is built from 14 residues. CDR3 loop: CASRGGPTNEKLFF. CDR3 bases: TGTGCCAGTAGAGGAGGACCAACTAATGAAAAACTGTTTTTT.

The table lists this clone with a count of one. The V call is TRBV23-1, the J call TRBJ2-4; no clear D gene. TRBV23-1 is labeled an ORF, and its function is uncertain. The CDR3 runs to 15 residues. V gave up 0 bases and J gave up 0 bases, with 6 bases separating them. Here the CDR3 reads CASSQSRLAKNIQYF. CDR3 DNA sequence: TGCGCCAGCAGTCAATCGCGACTAGCCAAAAACATTCAGTACTTC.

The chain uses TRBV5-6 and TRBJ1-1; 11 positions match TRBD1. V lost 6 bases to trimming and J lost 2 bases; unmatched junction nucleotides: 3. The CDR3 contains 14 residues. Germline V gene lookup returns CDR1 SGHDT and CDR2 YYEEEE. The CDR3 DNA sequence: TGTGCCAGCATGGGGACAGGGGGTAACACTGAAGCTTTCTTT. Its translation is CASMGTGGNTEAFF.

The chain links TRBV21-1 to TRBJ1-5. TRBV21-1 is a documented pseudogene. This CDR3 contains 15 residues. The CDR3 nucleotides read TGTGCCAGCAGCCAAGGCGAGGTCGGTGGTTGGCCCCAGCATTTT. This translates into CASSQGEVGGWPQHF.

V and J are TRBV6-2 or TRBV6-3 and TRBJ1-4; 7 bases are shared with TRBD1. This CDR3 is built from 20 residues. The J segment lost 0 bases and the V segment lost 0 bases, leaving 13 bases of the junction unmatched. CDR1 and CDR2 from the germline V gene are MNHEY and SVGEGT. The CDR3 loop is CASSYSTQRDSLSTNEKLFF. The CDR3 nucleotides are TGTGCCAGCAGTTACTCGACCCAACGGGACAGTTTATCAACTAATGAAAAACTGTTTTTT.

This chain uses TRBV29-1 with TRBJ2-5, with 10 bases identical to TRBD1. Germline CDR1 SQVTM, CDR2 ANQGSEA. CDR3 length: 12 residues. With V trimmed by 6 bases and J by 4 bases, 2 bases remained unmatched. The CDR3 nucleotides are TGCAGCGTCGGACAGGGGGGAGAGACCCAGTACTTC. Translating gives CSVGQGGETQYF.

V is TRBV6-1 and J is TRBJ1-1; 8 bases match TRBD1. The CDR3 extends over 18 amino acids. Germline CDR1 is MNHNS and CDR2 is SASEGT. V was clipped by 3 bases and J by 5 bases; unmatched bases: 17. The CDR3 bases are TGTGCCAGCAGTGACCCGTCCGGGACAGGACGATTAGGTACTGAAGCTTTCTTT. It is translated as CASSDPSGTGRLGTEAFF.